This T cell receptor beta chain is drawn from a study of T cells in Graves' hyperthyroidism and ophthalmopathy (dated by TCRdb to the late 2010s). Concerning the study at large: Peripheral blood samples were taken at the time of initial diagnosis, prior to any treatment. To identify distinguishing TCR V-J signatures, a discovery cohort of some 100 patients was used, comprising approximately 40 with Graves' ophthalmopathy and under 60 with stable Graves' hyperthyroidism. The study also compared thyroid tissue and blood T-cell repertoires from roughly 6 Graves' hyperthyroidism patients. Once sampling was done, hyperthyroidism patients were given methimazole at a starting dose of 30 mg daily, whereas ophthalmopathy patients were given high-dose intravenous methylprednisolone. An independent validation cohort of under 20 hyperthyroidism patients and some 15 patients who later progressed to ophthalmopathy tested prospective prediction of ophthalmopathy. The paper reports TCR Vbeta CDR3 sequencing of over 120 peripheral blood samples: around 45 ophthalmopathy, approximately 74 hyperthyroidism and approximately 17 progressor patients. For training and testing, the 100 or so patients in the discovery cohort were randomly divided in a 7:3 ratio. Results and caveats for the whole study, not just this receptor: No statistical method was used to set the sample size in advance, and investigators knew the group allocation. A 13 V-J signature model separated ophthalmopathy from stable hyperthyroidism, with over 85% sensitivity and 81.08% specificity in cross-validation and 80%/75% in testing. During validation, the model predicted progression to ophthalmopathy a median of about 5.9 months ahead of onset, with approximately 70% sensitivity and about 72% specificity. Most expanded thyroid clonotypes (frequency above 0.001) were also detected in blood, suggesting blood repertoires may reflect thyroid immune responses.

Comment on this clonotype: There is no known antigen for this receptor. No much larger clonotype is one base removed from it; base qualities were not supplied.

Moderately to severely active disease, a Clinical Activity Score of at least 3, a NOSPECS grade of at least 4, and a duration under 3 months were present in ophthalmopathy patients. Patients with uncontrolled infections, other autoimmune diseases, pregnancy or lactation were excluded. Diagnoses were based on clinical symptoms, serum thyroxine and TRAb, thyroid ultrasound and orbital computed tomography. PBMCs were isolated from 8 to 10 ml of fresh peripheral blood by Ficoll-Paque density gradient centrifugation. Total RNA was extracted with Trizol reagent, and quality was checked on an Agilent 2100 Bioanalyzer. The germline V gene specifies MNHNS as CDR1 and SASEGT as CDR2. The CDR3, from cysteine to phenylalanine, totals 19 residues. Only the CDR3 region is kept as DNA, spanning 57 bases read in frame from base 1. The germline V end is reduced by 2 bases and the J end by 7 bases; junction bases left unmatched: 11.

TCR beta CDR3 regions were amplified from RNA transcripts. A first-round RT-PCR of the TCR CDR3 used the HTBI primer set with the Qiagen OneStep RT-PCR kit. Libraries were constructed in a second round of multiplex PCR, after which size selection and purification were carried out. Libraries were sequenced paired-end with 100 bp reads on an Illumina HiSeq2000. Per the authors' processing: Raw data were processed with SOAPnuke, discarding reads with adapters, uncalled bases, mean Phred below 15, or no exact constant-primer or identifier match. COPE v1.2.5 was used to merge the high-quality paired reads, and each unique nucleotide sequence was defined as a clonotype. MiTCR v1.1 was used to align clonotypes to the IMGT TRBV, TRBD and TRBJ reference segments. The analysis was restricted to V-J combinations with a frequency above 0.0001, which together covered about 99% of the repertoires. A TCS score was defined as the ratio between F50 (clonal expansion) and ExV (chaos), using BLOSUM62-based TCRdist between CDR3 peptides within each V-J. Welch's t-statistics and random forest reduced around 510 V-J features to roughly 13, which were used in a naive Bayes classifier (R e1071). TCRdb ran its own pipeline on the public reads, namely fastp trimming at Q25 and MiXCR clone calling, and kept in-frame beta chains. Rows merge per CDR3 protein into single entries with the most common DNA and genes. TCRdb's processing, not the study's, gives the V and J calls here. For this sample there are under 600,000 distinct CDR3 sequences; about a sixth appear just once. Around 3.5% of the sample is held by the ten biggest clonotypes.

The source of this sequence is a woman in her thirties or forties with Graves' ophthalmopathy. What was sequenced was blood. The chain employs TRBV6-1 and TRBJ2-2, with 15 junctional bases fitting TRBD2. The CDR3 amino acid sequence is: CASSESPPGLAGGVGELFF. The DNA is as follows: TGTGCCAGCAGTGAATCGCCCCCGGGACTAGCGGGGGGTGTCGGGGAGCTGTTTTTT.